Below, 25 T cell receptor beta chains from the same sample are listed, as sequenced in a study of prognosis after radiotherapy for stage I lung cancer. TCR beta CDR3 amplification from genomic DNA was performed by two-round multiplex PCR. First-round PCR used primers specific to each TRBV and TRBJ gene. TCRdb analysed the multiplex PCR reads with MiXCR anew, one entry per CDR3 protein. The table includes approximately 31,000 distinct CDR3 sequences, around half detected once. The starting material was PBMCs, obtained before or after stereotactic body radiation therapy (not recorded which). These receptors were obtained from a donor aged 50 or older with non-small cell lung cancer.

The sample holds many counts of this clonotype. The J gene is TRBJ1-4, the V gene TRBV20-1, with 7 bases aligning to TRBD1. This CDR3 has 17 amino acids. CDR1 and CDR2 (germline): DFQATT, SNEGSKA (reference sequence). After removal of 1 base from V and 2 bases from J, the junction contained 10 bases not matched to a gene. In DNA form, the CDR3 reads TGCAGTGCTAGAGGTATAGGGGGCACGACGACTAATGAAAAACTGTTTTTT. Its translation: CSARGIGGTTTNEKLFF.

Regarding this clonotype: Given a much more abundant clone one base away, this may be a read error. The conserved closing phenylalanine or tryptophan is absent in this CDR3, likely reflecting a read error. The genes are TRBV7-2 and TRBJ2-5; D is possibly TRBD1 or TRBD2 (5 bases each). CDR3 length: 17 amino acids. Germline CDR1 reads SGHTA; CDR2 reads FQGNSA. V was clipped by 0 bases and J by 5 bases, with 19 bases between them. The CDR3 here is CASSLAHGSTGTETQYL. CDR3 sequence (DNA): TGTGCCAGCAGCTTAGCGCATGGGAGTACGGGGACGGAGACCCAGTACCTC.

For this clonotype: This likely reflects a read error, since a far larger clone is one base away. In DNA form, the CDR3 reads TGTGCCAGCGGGAGACCACAGGGCCGGACTAGCGTGAGGGCCGCGCAGTTCTTC. Its protein product is CASGRPQGRTSVRAAQFF. J is TRBJ2-1 and V is TRBV6-4; TRBD2 aligns across 9 bases. This CDR3 is 18 amino acids long. Germline V gene sequence: CDR1 MRHNA, CDR2 SNTAGT. J gave up 12 bases and V 8 bases, and 26 bases lay outside the gene matches.

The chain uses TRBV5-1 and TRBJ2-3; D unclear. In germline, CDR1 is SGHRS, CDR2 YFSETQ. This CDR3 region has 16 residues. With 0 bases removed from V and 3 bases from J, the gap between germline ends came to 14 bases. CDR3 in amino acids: CASSLAALSLTDTQYF. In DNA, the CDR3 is TGCGCCAGCAGCTTGGCCGCCCTATCGCTGACAGATACGCAGTATTTT.

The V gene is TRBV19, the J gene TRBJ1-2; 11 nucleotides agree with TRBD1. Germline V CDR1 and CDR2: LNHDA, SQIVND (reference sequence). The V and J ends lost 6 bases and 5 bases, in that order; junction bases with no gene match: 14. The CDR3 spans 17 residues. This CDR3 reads CASRAIEGTGGKYGYTF. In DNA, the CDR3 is TGTGCCAGTAGAGCCATCGAAGGGACAGGGGGTAAATATGGCTACACCTTC.

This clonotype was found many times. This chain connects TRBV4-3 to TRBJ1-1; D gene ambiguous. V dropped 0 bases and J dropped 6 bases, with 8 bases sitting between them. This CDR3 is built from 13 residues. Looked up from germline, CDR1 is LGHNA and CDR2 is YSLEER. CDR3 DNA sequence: TGCGCCAGCAGCCAAGAGGGGTACTCTGAAGCTTTCTTT. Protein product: CASSQEGYSEAFF.

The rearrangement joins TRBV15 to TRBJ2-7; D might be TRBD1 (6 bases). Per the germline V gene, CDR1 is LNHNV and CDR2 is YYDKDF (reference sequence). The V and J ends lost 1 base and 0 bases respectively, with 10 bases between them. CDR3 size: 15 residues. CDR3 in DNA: TGTGCCACCAGCAGAGTTGCGGACAGCTCCTACGAGCAGTACTTC. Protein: CATSRVADSSYEQYF.

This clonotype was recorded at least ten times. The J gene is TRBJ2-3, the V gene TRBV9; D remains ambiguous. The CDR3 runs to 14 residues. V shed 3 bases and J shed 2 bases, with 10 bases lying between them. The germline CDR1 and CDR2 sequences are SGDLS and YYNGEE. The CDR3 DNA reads TGTGCCAGCAGCGCCCGAGACCACACAGATACGCAGTATTTT. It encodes CASSARDHTDTQYF.

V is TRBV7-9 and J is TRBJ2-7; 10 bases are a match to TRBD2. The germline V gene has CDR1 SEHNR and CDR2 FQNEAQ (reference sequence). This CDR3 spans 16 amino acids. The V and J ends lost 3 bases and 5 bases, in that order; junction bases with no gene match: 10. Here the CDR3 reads CASSFVLAGNSDEQYF. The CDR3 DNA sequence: TGTGCCAGCAGCTTTGTACTAGCGGGAAATAGTGACGAGCAGTACTTC. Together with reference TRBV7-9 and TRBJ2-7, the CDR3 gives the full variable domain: DTGVSQNPRHKITKRGQNVTFRCDPISEHNRLYWYRQTLGQGPEFLTYFQNEAQLEKSRLLSDRFSAERPKGSFSTLEIQRTEQGDSAMYLCASSFVLAGNSDEQYFGPGTRLTVT.

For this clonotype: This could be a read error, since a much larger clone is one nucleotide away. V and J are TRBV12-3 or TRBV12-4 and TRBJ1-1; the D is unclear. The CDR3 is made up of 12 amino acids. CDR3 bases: TGTGGCAGCAGGATTATGAACACTGAAGCTTTCTTT. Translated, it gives CGSRIMNTEAFF.

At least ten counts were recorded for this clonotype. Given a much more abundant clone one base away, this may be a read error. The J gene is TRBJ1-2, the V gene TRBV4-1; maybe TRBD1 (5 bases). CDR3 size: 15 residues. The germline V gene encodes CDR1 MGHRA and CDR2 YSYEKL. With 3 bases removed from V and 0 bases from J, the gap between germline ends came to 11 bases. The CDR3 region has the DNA TGCGCCAGCAGCCATGAACCGACAGCTAACTATGGCTACACCTTC. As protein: CASSHEPTANYGYTF.

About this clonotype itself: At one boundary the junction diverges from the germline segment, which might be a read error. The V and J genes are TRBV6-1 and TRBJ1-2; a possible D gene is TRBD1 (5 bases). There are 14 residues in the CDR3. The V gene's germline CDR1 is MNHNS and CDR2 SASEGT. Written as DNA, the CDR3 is TGTGCCAGCAGTGAAGCTTACAGGTGCTATGGCTGCACCTTC. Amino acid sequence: CASSEAYRCYGCTF.

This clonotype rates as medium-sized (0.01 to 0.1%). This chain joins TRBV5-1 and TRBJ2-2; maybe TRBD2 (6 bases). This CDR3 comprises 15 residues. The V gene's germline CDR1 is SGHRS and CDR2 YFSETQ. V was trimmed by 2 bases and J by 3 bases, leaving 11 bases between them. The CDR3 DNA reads TGCGCCAGCAGCTTATCGGGAGTAGACACCGGGGAGCTGTTTTTT. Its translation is CASSLSGVDTGELFF. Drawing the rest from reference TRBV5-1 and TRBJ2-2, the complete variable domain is KAGVTQTPRYLIKTRGQQVTLSCSPISGHRSVSWYQQTPGQGLQFLFEYFSETQRNKGNFPGRFSGRQFSNSRSEMNVSTLELGDSALYLCASSLSGVDTGELFFGEGSRLTVL.

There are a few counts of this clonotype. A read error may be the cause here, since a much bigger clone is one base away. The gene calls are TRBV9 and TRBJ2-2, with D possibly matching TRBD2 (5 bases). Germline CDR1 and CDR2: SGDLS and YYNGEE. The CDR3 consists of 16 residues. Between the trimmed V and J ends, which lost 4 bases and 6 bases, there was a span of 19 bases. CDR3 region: CASSPRGSVNAGELFF. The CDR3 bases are TGTGCCAGCAGCCCCCGCGGTAGCGTAAACGCCGGGGAGCTGTTTTTT.

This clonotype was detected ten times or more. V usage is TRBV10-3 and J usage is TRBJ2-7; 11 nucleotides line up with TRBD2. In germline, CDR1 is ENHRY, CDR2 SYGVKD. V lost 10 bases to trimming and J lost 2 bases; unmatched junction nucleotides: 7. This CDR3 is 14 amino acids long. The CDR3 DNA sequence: TGTGCCACCCAACCTAGCGGGGGGACCTACGAGCAGTACTTC. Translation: CATQPSGGTYEQYF.

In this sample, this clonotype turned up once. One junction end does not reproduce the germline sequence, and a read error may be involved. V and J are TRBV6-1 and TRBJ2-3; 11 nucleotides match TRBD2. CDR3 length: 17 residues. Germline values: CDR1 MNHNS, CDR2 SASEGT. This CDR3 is CGSSPPLTSGATDTQYF. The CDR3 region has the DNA TGTGGCAGCAGCCCCCCCTTGACTAGCGGGGCCACAGATACGCAGTATTTT.

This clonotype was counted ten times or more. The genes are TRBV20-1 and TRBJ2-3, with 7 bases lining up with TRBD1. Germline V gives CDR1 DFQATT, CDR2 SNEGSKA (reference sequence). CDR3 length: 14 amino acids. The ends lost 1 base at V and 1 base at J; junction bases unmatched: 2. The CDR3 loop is CSARGTGRTDTQYF. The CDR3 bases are TGCAGTGCTAGAGGGACAGGCCGCACAGATACGCAGTATTTT.

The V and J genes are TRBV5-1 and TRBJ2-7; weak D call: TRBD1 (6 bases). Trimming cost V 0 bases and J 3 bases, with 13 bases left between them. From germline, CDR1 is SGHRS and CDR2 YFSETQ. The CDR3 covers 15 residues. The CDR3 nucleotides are TGCGCCAGCAGCTTGGTGGCAGGGGCCTTCTACGAGCAGTACTTC. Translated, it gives CASSLVAGAFYEQYF.

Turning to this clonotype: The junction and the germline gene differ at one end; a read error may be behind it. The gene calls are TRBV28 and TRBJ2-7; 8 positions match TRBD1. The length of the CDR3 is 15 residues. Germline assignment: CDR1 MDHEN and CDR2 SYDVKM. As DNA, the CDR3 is TGTTCCAGCAATTTCGGACAGGGTGCGCCCTACGAGCAGTACTTC. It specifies CSSNFGQGAPYEQYF.

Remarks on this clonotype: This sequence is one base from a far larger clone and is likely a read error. Here the CDR3 reads CASSQIRLVEQYF. The DNA for the CDR3 is TGTGCCAGCAGCCAAATCAGACTAGTAGAGCAGTACTTC. This rearrangement joins TRBV7-9 to TRBJ2-7, with a possible D match to TRBD2 (6 bases). Germline V gene lookup returns CDR1 SEHNR and CDR2 FQNEAQ (reference sequence). V was shortened by 5 bases and J by 7 bases, with 15 bases between the two germline ends. The CDR3 contains 13 residues.

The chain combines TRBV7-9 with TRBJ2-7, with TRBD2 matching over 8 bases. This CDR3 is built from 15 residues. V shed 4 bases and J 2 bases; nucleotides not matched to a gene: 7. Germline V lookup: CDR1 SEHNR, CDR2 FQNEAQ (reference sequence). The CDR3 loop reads CASSSAGGLAYEQYF. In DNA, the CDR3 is TGTGCCAGCAGCTCTGCGGGGGGCCTCGCCTACGAGCAGTACTTC.

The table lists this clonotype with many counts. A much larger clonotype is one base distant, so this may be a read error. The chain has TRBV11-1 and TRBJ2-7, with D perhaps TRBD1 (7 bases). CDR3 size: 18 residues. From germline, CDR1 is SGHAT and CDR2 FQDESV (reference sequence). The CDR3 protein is CASILAGGTWSSPYEQYF. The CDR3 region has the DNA TGTGCCAGCATCTTAGCAGGGGGGACTTGGAGCTCCCCCTACGAGCAGTACTTC.

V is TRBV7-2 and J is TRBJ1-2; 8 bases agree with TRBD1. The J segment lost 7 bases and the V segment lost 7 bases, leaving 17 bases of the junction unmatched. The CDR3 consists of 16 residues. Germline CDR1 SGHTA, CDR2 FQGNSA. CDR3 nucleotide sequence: TGTGCCAGCATCCTATCAGGGGGCGAGACTTACGCTGGCTACACCTTC. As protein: CASILSGGETYAGYTF.

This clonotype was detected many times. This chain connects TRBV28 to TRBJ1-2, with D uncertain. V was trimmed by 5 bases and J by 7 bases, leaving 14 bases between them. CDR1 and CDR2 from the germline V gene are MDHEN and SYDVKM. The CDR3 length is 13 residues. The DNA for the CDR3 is TGTGCCAGCAGTATAGGGAAGGGAGCTGGCTACACCTTC. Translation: CASSIGKGAGYTF.

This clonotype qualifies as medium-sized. CDR3 region: CASSPNGGNEQYF. In DNA, the CDR3 is TGTGCCAGCAGCCCCAACGGGGGGAACGAGCAGTACTTC. V gene TRBV12-3 or TRBV12-4 combines with J gene TRBJ2-7, with 7 bases aligning to TRBD2. The CDR3 is 13 amino acids. With 6 bases clipped from V and 5 bases from J, the junction kept 7 bases outside the gene matches.